This T cell receptor (beta chain) was found in a study of blood T cell repertoires in COVID-19. Overall study: Nucleic acid was either cDNA or gDNA, and it came from T cells, B-cell-depleted T cells, or PBMCs.

As handled by the study authors: Cell counts per sample came from amplifying reference gene primers. Clones were sequenced by immunoSEQ multiplex PCR, and TCRdb holds only the in-frame ones, with some missing. That table gives V, J and clone size, and the DNA gave D and trimming. Of 200,000 to 250,000 clones listed, approximately 80% are singletons. Cohort allocation depended upon clinical history that participants reported. Germline CDR1 is KGHSH and CDR2 is LQKENI. The CDR3 consists of 13 residues. Trimming pared 7 bases from V and 4 bases from J, leaving 13 bases between. The clonotype was recovered from a woman in her sixties who had recovered from COVID-19. The sequencing sample was made of PBMCs or T cells enriched from blood (not recorded which). This chain links TRBV18 with TRBJ2-5; a possible D gene is TRBD1 (5 bases). As DNA, the CDR3 is TGTGCCAGCTATAGGGGTACTGGAGAGACCCAGTACTTC. Translated: CASYRGTGETQYF.